A selection of T cell receptor beta chains follows, all from one sample in a study of blood T cell repertoires in COVID-19. TCRdb's table, derived via immunoSEQ multiplex PCR, lists solely in-frame clones and lacks some. The sample yields under 200,000 clones, under 85% seen once. Sequenced: peripheral blood. These receptors were collected from a man in his 70s who had recovered from COVID-19. CDR3s include the opening cysteine and the closing phenylalanine or tryptophan. The D gene is left open where the match is weak. For some rows the clone size is stated as once, few or many, or as a class when expanded; others skip it.

j_call,clone_size,d_call,v_call,cdr3_nt,cdr3_aa
TRBJ1-5,few,TRBD1,TRBV28,TGTGCCAGCGCCTGGGGACAGGCCAATCAGCCCCAGCATTTT,CASAWGQANQPQHF
TRBJ2-1,NA,TRBD2,TRBV5-1,TGCGCCAGCAGCTCGGCGACTAGCGGGAGGGTGGATGAGCAGTTCTTC,CASSSATSGRVDEQFF
TRBJ1-4,NA,NA,TRBV3-1/TRBV3-2,TGTGCCAGCAGCCAGTGGGGCGGCGGCGGTGCAACTAATGAAAAACTGTTTTTT,CASSQWGGGGATNEKLFF
TRBJ2-7,NA,NA,TRBV21-1,TGTGCCAGCAGATGGACAGGGTCCTCCGCCTCCTACGAGCAGTACTTC,CASRWTGSSASYEQYF
TRBJ2-2,NA,NA,TRBV10-3,TGTGCCATCGGCCGGGGCACCGGGGAGCTGTTTTTT,CAIGRGTGELFF
TRBJ1-2,once,NA,TRBV3-1/TRBV3-2,TGTGCCAGCAGCCAAGTCCAAAACTATGGCTACACCTTC,CASSQVQNYGYTF
TRBJ2-3,NA,TRBD2,TRBV15,TGTGCCACCAGCAGTGGGGAGGGCGGGGCTAGCACAGATACGCAGTATTTT,CATSSGEGGASTDTQYF
TRBJ2-7,NA,NA,TRBV12-3/TRBV12-4,TGTGCCAGCAGTTTTTTATCCGACGAGCAGTACTTC,CASSFLSDEQYF
TRBJ2-7,NA,NA,TRBV6-5,TGTGCCAGCAGTTACTCGTTTCGCGGGACCTACGAGCAGTACTTC,CASSYSFRGTYEQYF
TRBJ2-7,NA,TRBD1,TRBV7-2,TGTGCCAGCAGCTTCGATTCTTCCGCGACAGGGTCCAACGAGCAGTACTTC,CASSFDSSATGSNEQYF
TRBJ1-1,many,TRBD1,TRBV18,TGTGCCAGCTCACCGGAAACAGGGGTAGGAGCTTTCTTT,CASSPETGVGAFF
TRBJ2-1,NA,NA,TRBV6-4,TGTGCCAGCAGTGACTCGATCGCTAAGTCTGAGCAGTTCTTC,CASSDSIAKSEQFF
TRBJ1-5,NA,NA,TRBV28,TGTGCCAGCAGCTCCAGGGTTAGCAATCAGCCCCAGCATTTT,CASSSRVSNQPQHF
TRBJ2-3,NA,NA,TRBV5-1,TGCGCCAGCCGGTTACAGGGAGAGGATACGCAGTATTTT,CASRLQGEDTQYF
TRBJ1-6,NA,NA,TRBV4-1,TGCGCCAGCAGCCAAGAACGAGATGATTCACCCCTCCACTTT,CASSQERDDSPLHF
TRBJ2-1,once,NA,TRBV5-6,TGTGCCAGCAGCTTCCGGGGAAGCTCCTACAATGAGCAGTTCTTC,CASSFRGSSYNEQFF
TRBJ2-2,NA,TRBD1,TRBV19,TGTGCCAGCGCGGACAGGGGGAACACCGGGGAGCTGTTTTTT,CASADRGNTGELFF
TRBJ2-6,NA,TRBD2,TRBV19,TGTGCCAGTAGCCCATCGGGGGGCTCTGGGGCCAACGTCCTGACTTTC,CASSPSGGSGANVLTF
TRBJ2-1,NA,TRBD2,TRBV10-3,TGTGCCATCAGAGAAAGCGGGAGTAATCAGAATGAGCAGTTCTTC,CAIRESGSNQNEQFF
TRBJ1-2,once,TRBD1,TRBV19,TGTGCCAGTAGTATAGTACAGGGGAATGGCTACACCTTC,CASSIVQGNGYTF
TRBJ2-5,NA,NA,TRBV9,TGTGCCAGCAGCCCTTGGGGGGTCCAAGAGACCCAGTACTTC,CASSPWGVQETQYF
TRBJ1-3,NA,NA,TRBV5-6,TGTGCCAGCAGCAATACAGCTACGCTGGGAAACACCATATATTTT,CASSNTATLGNTIYF
TRBJ2-7,NA,NA,TRBV28,TGTGCCAGCAGTGTTGGGGAGGCGGGCGAGCAGTACTTC,CASSVGEAGEQYF
TRBJ2-7,NA,TRBD2,TRBV19,TGTGCCAGTAGTATTGACGGGACTAGCGGGAGGAACGAGCAGTACTTC,CASSIDGTSGRNEQYF
TRBJ1-1,few,TRBD1,TRBV12-3/TRBV12-4,TGTGCCAGCAGTCTAGACAGGGCTAATGAAGCTTTCTTT,CASSLDRANEAFF
TRBJ2-7,NA,NA,TRBV5-1,TGCGCCAGCAGCTTGGTTCCGTACGAGCAGTACTTC,CASSLVPYEQYF
TRBJ2-1,NA,TRBD2,TRBV12-5,TGTGCTAGTGGTCTTACTTGGGCGGGAGGGCCCAATGAGCAGTTCTTC,CASGLTWAGGPNEQFF
TRBJ1-3,NA,TRBD1,TRBV30,TGTGCCTGGATGGGACAGAGCTCTGGAAACACCATATATTTT,CAWMGQSSGNTIYF
TRBJ1-4,few,NA,TRBV7-9,TGTGCCAGCAGCTCCCCCTCCAGGGTAACTAATGAAAAACTGTTTTTT,CASSSPSRVTNEKLFF
TRBJ2-1,NA,TRBD2,TRBV5-1,TGCGCCAGCACCGTATCACTAGCGGGGAACTACAATGAGCAGTTCTTC,CASTVSLAGNYNEQFF
TRBJ2-1,NA,TRBD2,TRBV6-6,TGTGCCAGCAGTTACTCGATGGGCGGGAGGTCCAATGAGCAGTTCTTC,CASSYSMGGRSNEQFF
TRBJ1-1,many,TRBD1,TRBV7-2,TGTGCCAGCAGCCCCGGACAGGGTGGGACTGAAGCTTTCTTT,CASSPGQGGTEAFF
TRBJ2-2,NA,NA,TRBV9,TGTGCCAGCAGCGTAGTTGGGACTGTCCACCCCGGGGAGCTGTTTTTT,CASSVVGTVHPGELFF
TRBJ1-5,NA,NA,TRBV11-2,TGTGCCAGCAGCATCAGTACAGGGTCTCAGCCCCAGCATTTT,CASSISTGSQPQHF
TRBJ2-7,few,TRBD2,TRBV2,TGTGCCAGCAGTCGACTAGCGGGATTGTACGAGCAGTACTTC,CASSRLAGLYEQYF
TRBJ2-7,NA,NA,TRBV3-1/TRBV3-2,TGTGCCAGCAGCCAAGATCGACAGTTCTACGAGCAGTACTTC,CASSQDRQFYEQYF
TRBJ2-1,NA,TRBD2,TRBV19,TGTGCCAGTGGGGTATGGGATAGCGGGTCTTTGAATGAGCAGTTCTTC,CASGVWDSGSLNEQFF
TRBJ2-7,NA,TRBD1,TRBV5-5,TGTGCCAGCAGCCCTCGGGACAGGCTGCCGAGGCAGTACTTC,CASSPRDRLPRQYF
TRBJ2-2,NA,TRBD1,TRBV18,TGTGCCAGCTCGCCGACAGGGGGGAACACCGGGGAGCTGTTTTTT,CASSPTGGNTGELFF
TRBJ1-1,NA,NA,TRBV9,TGTGCCAGCAGCGTAGGAAACAGGGACATAGGTGAAGCTTTCTTT,CASSVGNRDIGEAFF
TRBJ2-5,few,NA,TRBV6-5,TGTGCCAGCAGTTACTGGGGAGGCGAGACCCAGTACTTC,CASSYWGGETQYF
TRBJ2-1,NA,NA,TRBV19,TGTGCCAGTAGTATATATGCGGGCTACAATGAGCAGTTCTTC,CASSIYAGYNEQFF
TRBJ2-1,few,TRBD2,TRBV28,TGTGCCAGCAGTCATCTGTCTAGCGGATACAATGAGCAGTTCTTC,CASSHLSSGYNEQFF
TRBJ2-3,NA,TRBD2,TRBV9,TGTGCCAGCAGCGTAGAAGGGAGCGGGAGGGCCCCCGATACGCAGTATTTT,CASSVEGSGRAPDTQYF
TRBJ1-2,NA,TRBD1,TRBV18,TGTGCCAGCTCACCTAACAGGGGGCGCTTACAAAGCTATGGCTACACCTTC,CASSPNRGRLQSYGYTF
TRBJ2-7,NA,TRBD1,TRBV7-9,TGTGCCAGCAGCCCGGTCGGGACAGCCTCCTACGAGCAGTACTTC,CASSPVGTASYEQYF
TRBJ2-3,few,TRBD1,TRBV7-9,TGTGCCAGCAGCCCTGGACAGGGTGGAGATACGCAGTATTTT,CASSPGQGGDTQYF
TRBJ2-1,NA,TRBD2,TRBV4-1,TGCGCCAGCAGCCAGGGGACTAGCCCCTACAATGAGCAGTTCTTC,CASSQGTSPYNEQFF
TRBJ1-4,NA,NA,TRBV7-8,TGTGCCAGCAGGAACAGAGATATAGAAAAACTGTTTTTT,CASRNRDIEKLFF
TRBJ1-4,NA,TRBD1,TRBV7-2,TGTGCCAGCAGCTTGGGACAGCCGGGGGAAAAACTGTTTTTT,CASSLGQPGEKLFF
TRBJ1-3,few,TRBD1,TRBV27,TGTGCCAGCCGCGGGACAGTATCTGGAAACACCATATATTTT,CASRGTVSGNTIYF
TRBJ2-7,NA,NA,TRBV4-3,TGCGCCAGCAGCCAGGCGGTGACAGGAAGCTCCTACGAGCAGTACTTC,CASSQAVTGSSYEQYF
TRBJ1-2,once,TRBD1,TRBV27,TGTGCCAGCAGGAGACAGGGGGTCTTTGATGGCTACACCTTC,CASRRQGVFDGYTF
TRBJ2-3,few,TRBD2,TRBV4-1,TGCGCCAGCAGCCCACTATTCCTGCGGGAGAAGGGAGGGGATACGCAGTATTTT,CASSPLFLREKGGDTQYF
TRBJ2-5,NA,NA,TRBV24-1,TGTGCCACCAGTGAAGGCTCTCTGAGGGGGATACAAGAGACCCAGTACTTC,CATSEGSLRGIQETQYF
TRBJ1-5,NA,NA,TRBV10-3,TGTGCCATCAGTGGGGGGGACGGATATCAGCCCCAGCATTTT,CAISGGDGYQPQHF
TRBJ2-3,once,NA,TRBV7-2,TGTGCCAGCAGCTTAGCGGGCGGGGTTAGCACAGATACGCAGTATTTT,CASSLAGGVSTDTQYF
TRBJ2-3,few,NA,TRBV14,TGTGCCAGCAGCCAAGTGACTTACCGAGTGGGTACAGATACGCAGTATTTT,CASSQVTYRVGTDTQYF